Each of the 13 T cell receptor beta chains below was sequenced from the same sample in a study of blood T cell repertoires in COVID-19. Sequencing used immunoSEQ multiplex PCR; TCRdb keeps in-frame clones, though not all of them. The table has roughly 380,000 clones, about 88% seen once. The sequencing sample was made of peripheral blood. The origin of the receptors is a woman aged 40-49 years with COVID-19, enrolled during active disease.

The chain links TRBV5-4 to TRBJ2-7; 9 bases align to TRBD1. Trimming took 3 bases from V and 2 from J; bases not matched to a gene: 12. This CDR3 contains 17 residues. CDR1 is SGHNT and CDR2 is YYREEE in the germline V gene (reference sequence). CDR3 in amino acids: CASSWGKGQGTPYEQYF. The DNA for the CDR3 is TGTGCCAGCAGCTGGGGAAAGGGACAGGGTACGCCCTACGAGCAGTACTTC.

The chain has TRBV19 and TRBJ2-2; TRBD2 is a possible D gene (5 bases). This CDR3 comprises 16 residues. V gave up 7 bases and J gave up 1 base, with 16 bases separating them. Per germline, CDR1 LNHDA and CDR2 SQIVND (reference sequence). CDR3 region: CASTPTLGLNTGELFF. The CDR3 DNA follows: TGTGCCAGTACCCCGACACTAGGACTGAACACCGGGGAGCTGTTTTTT.

The chain has TRBV7-3 and TRBJ2-2; TRBD2 aligns across 10 bases. The CDR3 is 16 amino acids. CDR1 SGHTA and CDR2 FQGTGA come from the germline V gene. V shed 1 base and J 6 bases; nucleotides not matched to a gene: 5. This CDR3 is CASSLRASGGPGELFF. The CDR3 nucleotides read TGTGCCAGCAGCTTAAGGGCTAGCGGGGGCCCCGGGGAGCTGTTTTTT.

The chain is built from TRBV27 and TRBJ1-6; TRBD1 might be the D (6 bases). V was trimmed by 2 bases and J by 10 bases, leaving 12 bases between them. Germline CDR1 and CDR2: MNHEY and SMNVEV (reference sequence). This CDR3 is built from 14 residues. The CDR3 loop is CASSLTGSVSPLHF. The DNA of the CDR3 is TGTGCCAGCAGTTTAACAGGGTCGGTATCACCCCTCCACTTT.

The chain is built from TRBV10-3 and TRBJ2-2; 8 positions match TRBD1. Trimming cost V 5 bases and J 2 bases; bases outside gene matches: 4. CDR3 length: 15 residues. CDR1 and CDR2 (germline): ENHRY, SYGVKD. CDR3 protein: CAISRQGRNTGELFF. CDR3 DNA: TGTGCCATCAGTCGACAGGGGCGTAACACCGGGGAGCTGTTTTTT.

The V call is TRBV7-3, the J call TRBJ2-7, with D unclear. Germline CDR1 reads SGHTA; CDR2 reads FQGTGA. V was clipped by 5 bases and J by 3 bases, with 5 bases between them. The CDR3 extends over 11 amino acids. Here the CDR3 reads CASSPYYEQYF. The CDR3 DNA sequence: TGTGCCAGCAGCCCTTACTACGAGCAGTACTTC.

This chain joins TRBV5-6 and TRBJ1-6; 9 bases align to TRBD1. Germline CDR1 is SGHDT and CDR2 is YYEEEE. The CDR3 length is 16 residues. Trimming removed 4 bases from V and 2 bases from J; junction bases left unmatched: 4. The CDR3 region has the DNA TGTGCCAGCAGCCCGGACAGGGGCGCCTATAATTCACCCCTCCACTTT. Translation: CASSPDRGAYNSPLHF.

The chain employs TRBV7-8 and TRBJ1-3; D is unclear. From germline, CDR1 is SGHVS and CDR2 FQNEAQ. CDR3 length: 14 amino acids. V was pared by 1 base and J by 0 bases, with 4 bases between. CDR3 bases: TGTGCCAGCAGCTTAGGAGACTCTGGAAACACCATATATTTT. Translation: CASSLGDSGNTIYF.

The genes are TRBV19 and TRBJ1-1; 9 bases align to TRBD1. The V gene's germline CDR1 is LNHDA and CDR2 SQIVND (reference sequence). The V and J ends lost 4 bases and 1 base, in that order; junction bases with no gene match: 16. The CDR3 length is 19 residues. The CDR3 is CASSTIYRNLDRGNTEAFF. Written as DNA, the CDR3 is TGTGCCAGTAGTACAATCTACCGGAACCTGGACAGGGGGAACACTGAAGCTTTCTTT.

The V and J genes are TRBV7-9 and TRBJ1-6; 7 bases are shared with TRBD1. The junction had 5 bases not matched to a gene; V was cut back by 9 bases and J by 6 bases. The V gene's germline CDR1 is SEHNR and CDR2 FQNEAQ (reference sequence). The CDR3 loop spans 13 amino acids. The CDR3, as DNA: TGTGCCAGTAAGGACAGGACTAATTCACCCCTCCACTTT. This sequence encodes CASKDRTNSPLHF.

The rearrangement links TRBV2 to TRBJ1-3, with D tentatively TRBD1 (6 bases). The CDR3 length is 15 residues. V gave up 7 bases and J gave up 0 bases, with 13 bases separating them. The germline V gene has CDR1 SNHLY and CDR2 FYNNEI. Here the CDR3 DNA reads TGTGCCAGCAATTTCGGACAGAGCTCTGGAAACACCATATATTTT. As protein: CASNFGQSSGNTIYF.

The V and J genes are TRBV28 and TRBJ2-2, with D perhaps TRBD2 (6 bases). This CDR3 has 15 amino acids. Germline V lookup: CDR1 MDHEN, CDR2 SYDVKM. The V end was cut by 6 bases, the J end by 5 bases, with 16 bases between. In DNA form, the CDR3 reads TGTGCCAGCAGCCCTAGTGGAGGGAGGACCGGGGAGCTGTTTTTT. Its translation is CASSPSGGRTGELFF.

The rearrangement links TRBV24-1 to TRBJ2-5; 11 nucleotides line up with TRBD2. The V gene end was trimmed by 5 bases and the J gene end by 4 bases; junction bases not matched to a gene: 8. Germline CDR1 reads KGHDR; CDR2 reads SFDVKD. CDR3 size: 16 residues. This CDR3 is CATSAKLAGAGETQYF. DNA of the CDR3: TGTGCCACCAGTGCTAAACTAGCGGGGGCGGGAGAGACCCAGTACTTC.